What follows are 6 T cell receptor beta chains derived from one specimen sequenced in a study of breast tumors, draining lymph nodes, adjacent tissues. One entry per CDR3 protein results from TCRdb running MiXCR on the multiplex PCR reads. The sample records approximately 130,000 distinct CDR3 sequences, around 20% being singletons. Breast cancer patients provided tissue from their axillary draining lymph nodes. The sequenced material came from axillary lymph node tissue. All receptors derive from a female donor with breast cancer. Some clones in this sample may be carry-over from other donors' samples.

Only a few counts were recorded for this clonotype. V and J are TRBV6-1 and TRBJ2-1, with 10 bases matching TRBD2. V gave up 4 bases and J gave up 7 bases; unmatched junction bases: 22. CDR3 size: 20 residues. The V gene's germline CDR1 is MNHNS and CDR2 SASEGT. Here the CDR3 reads CASSVQLAGETLERGNEQFF. The CDR3 DNA sequence: TGTGCCAGCAGTGTTCAGCTAGCGGGAGAAACCCTCGAGCGCGGTAATGAGCAGTTCTTC.

This clonotype has at least ten counts. This chain connects TRBV6-4 to TRBJ2-2; tentatively, D is TRBD1 (6 bases). CDR3 length: 14 amino acids. Trimming pared 6 bases from V and 4 bases from J, leaving 12 bases between. Germline V gene sequence: CDR1 MRHNA, CDR2 SNTAGT. CDR3 loop: CASRPDRTTGELFF. Here the CDR3 DNA reads TGTGCCAGCAGGCCCGACAGGACCACCGGGGAGCTGTTTTTT.

V is TRBV5-1 and J is TRBJ2-7, with TRBD2 matching over 15 bases. Trimming removed 4 bases from V and 7 bases from J; junction bases left unmatched: 6. Per germline, CDR1 SGHRS and CDR2 YFSETQ. This CDR3 is built from 15 residues. The CDR3 DNA reads TGCGCCAGCAGCCGGGGACTAGCGGGAGGTCGGGAGCAGTACTTC. Translation gives CASSRGLAGGREQYF.

This clonotype was found a few times. V gene TRBV28 combines with J gene TRBJ1-3, with 7 bases fitting TRBD1. Trimming took 4 bases from V and 9 from J; bases not matched to a gene: 15. The CDR3 runs 16 residues. Germline V CDR1 and CDR2: MDHEN, SYDVKM. The CDR3 DNA reads as TGTGCCAGCAGTTCGGGGGGGGACAGTGTCTTTTCCACCATATATTTT. It yields the protein CASSSGGDSVFSTIYF. Full variable domain (remainder filled in from reference TRBV28 and TRBJ1-3): DVKVTQSSRYLVKRTGEKVFLECVQDMDHENMFWYRQDPGLGLRLIYFSYDVKMKEKGDIPEGYSVSREKKERFSLILESASTNQTSMYLCASSSGGDSVFSTIYFGEGSWLTVV.

This clonotype turned up a few times. The V gene is TRBV18, the J gene TRBJ2-1, with D unresolved. CDR3 length equals 12 residues. CDR1 is KGHSH and CDR2 is LQKENI in the germline V gene. Trimming stripped 3 bases from V and 10 bases from J, with 10 bases between. The CDR3 region is CASSPSTREQFF. CDR3 sequence (DNA): TGTGCCAGCTCACCGAGCACGCGGGAGCAGTTCTTC.

This clonotype was counted at least ten times. This sequence joins TRBV19 and TRBJ2-5; D gene ambiguous. The V end lost 3 bases, the J end lost 1 base, and 6 bases lay between the germline ends. This CDR3 comprises 13 residues. Germline V lookup: CDR1 LNHDA, CDR2 SQIVND (reference sequence). The CDR3 DNA is TGTGCCAGTAGTATGGGGTTCCAAGAGACCCAGTACTTC. This sequence encodes CASSMGFQETQYF.